The rows below give T cell receptor beta chains drawn from one sample of a study of human T cells and chemical hapten exposure. TCRdb reprocessed the RACE reads with MiXCR, giving one entry per CDR3 protein. The sample contains 85,000 to 130,000 distinct CDR3 sequences, roughly 12% of which appear only once. The input for sequencing was whole blood, taken in connection with sensitization to the hapten diphenylcyclopropenone (DPC). Every receptor here comes from a woman aged 50 to 65 with alopecia areata. Some clones in this sample may be carry-over from other donors' samples. Each CDR3 is given with its conserved first and last residue. Fields, in order: V gene, J gene, clone size, CDR3 length, D gene, CDR3 DNA, CDR3 protein. D genes are given only for firm matches. For some rows the clone size is stated as once, few or many, or as a class when expanded; others skip it.

TRBV6-2/TRBV6-3,TRBJ1-1,many,15,NA,TGTGCCAGCAGTTACTCCACAAACCGACAGGCAGAAGCTTTCTTT,CASSYSTNRQAEAFF
TRBV28,TRBJ1-2,NA,14,NA,TGTGCCAGCAGTTCTCCGGGAGCTAACTATGGCTACACCTTC,CASSSPGANYGYTF
TRBV6-5,TRBJ2-1,NA,19,TRBD2,TGTGCCAGCAGTTACTCGAGGGGATCTAGCGGGAGGGCGAGGAATGAGCAGTTCTTC,CASSYSRGSSGRARNEQFF
TRBV2,TRBJ1-4,NA,12,NA,TGTGCCAGCAGGCCAAGGGGTGAAAAACTGTTTTTT,CASRPRGEKLFF
TRBV6-6,TRBJ2-7,many,14,TRBD2,TGTGCCAGCAGTTCTGTACTTGGGACTAGTCAGCAGTACTTC,CASSSVLGTSQQYF
TRBV24-1,TRBJ2-1,few,16,TRBD2,TGTGCCACCAGTGATTGGGGGACTATCTCCTACAATGAGCAGTTCTTC,CATSDWGTISYNEQFF
TRBV27,TRBJ1-4,many,13,NA,TGTGCCAGCTCCCTCGTGCAGAATGAAAAACTGTTTTTT,CASSLVQNEKLFF
TRBV5-6,TRBJ2-2,NA,15,NA,TGTGCCAGCAGCGCGGAGAGGACAGTGACCGGGGAGCTGTTTTTT,CASSAERTVTGELFF
TRBV5-1,TRBJ2-7,NA,15,TRBD2,TGCGCCAGCAGCTTGGCCAGCGGGACCCCCTACGAGCAGTACTTC,CASSLASGTPYEQYF
TRBV28,TRBJ1-2,NA,13,NA,TGTGCCAGCAGTTTTCACTTGAACTATGGCTGCACCTTC,CASSFHLNYGCTF
TRBV7-9,TRBJ1-6,NA,17,NA,TGTGCCAGCAGCTTAAGAGACCGGGACAACTATAATTCACCCCTCCACTTT,CASSLRDRDNYNSPLHF
TRBV7-9,TRBJ1-1,few,14,NA,TGTGCCAGCAGCTCGCTACAGGGCGACCGGATGACTTTCTTT,CASSSLQGDRMTFF
TRBV6-2/TRBV6-3,TRBJ1-1,few,13,NA,TGTGCCAGCAGCTACGCAGCGCCAGTCGGGGCTTTCTTT,CASSYAAPVGAFF
TRBV7-2,TRBJ1-4,few,15,NA,TGTGCCAGCAGGCCCCAGGGCGCAACTAATGAAAAACTGTTTTTT,CASRPQGATNEKLFF
TRBV28,TRBJ1-6,NA,13,NA,TGTGCCAGCAGTCCCGGGGAGGATTCACCCCTCCACTTT,CASSPGEDSPLHF
TRBV5-1,TRBJ1-1,many,16,NA,TGCGCCAGCAGCTTGTTTAGCGGCAGCCCGAACACTGAAGCTTTCTTT,CASSLFSGSPNTEAFF
TRBV20-1,TRBJ2-3,many,11,NA,TGCAGTGCTAGCACCCGGGGTACGCAGTATTTT,CSASTRGTQYF
TRBV28,TRBJ1-6,NA,13,NA,TGTGCCAGCAGCCCGGGGCGGGAATCACCCCTCCACTTT,CASSPGRESPLHF
TRBV18,TRBJ2-7,few,15,TRBD1,TGTGCCAGCTCACCCGGGACAGGGGGCGGCTACGAGCAGTACTTC,CASSPGTGGGYEQYF
TRBV29-1,TRBJ1-2,NA,14,NA,TGCAGCGTTGATCCAGGGAGTCGTGGCTATGGCTACACCTTC,CSVDPGSRGYGYTF
TRBV18,TRBJ2-2,few,16,TRBD2,TGTGCCAGCTCACAGGTAGCGGGAGTGAACACCGGGGAGCTGTTTTTT,CASSQVAGVNTGELFF
TRBV18,TRBJ2-3,few,15,TRBD1,TGTGCCAGCTCACCTCAGGGGGCTAGCACAGATACGCAGTATTTT,CASSPQGASTDTQYF
TRBV5-1,TRBJ2-3,NA,15,TRBD2,TGCGCCAGCAGCTTGGGGACAATAGCGGGGGCCCGAAGGTATTTT,CASSLGTIAGARRYF
TRBV13,TRBJ2-1,NA,15,TRBD2,TGTGCCAGCAGGGTAGCGGGGGGCCCGAGGAATGAGCAGTTCTTC,CASRVAGGPRNEQFF
TRBV12-3/TRBV12-4,TRBJ2-7,few,12,NA,TGTGCCAGCAGTTCAAGATATTACGAGCAGTACTTC,CASSSRYYEQYF
TRBV11-2,TRBJ2-7,many,14,TRBD2,TGTGCCAGCAGCTTGGCTCGGGGGGGCTACGAGCAGTACTTC,CASSLARGGYEQYF
TRBV2,TRBJ1-2,few,14,NA,TGTGCCAGCAGTGCTAATAGAGATCCCAGCGGCTACACCTTC,CASSANRDPSGYTF
TRBV27,TRBJ2-1,few,15,TRBD2,TGTGCCAGCAGTTTTCGACTAGCGGGAGACAATGAGCAGTTCTTC,CASSFRLAGDNEQFF
TRBV7-6,TRBJ2-3,few,14,TRBD2,TGTGCCAGCAGCGCGAGCGGGAGCGGAGATACGCAGTATTTT,CASSASGSGDTQYF
TRBV18,TRBJ2-7,many,13,NA,TGTGCCAGCTCACCACCCGGGGCCTACGAGCAGTACTTC,CASSPPGAYEQYF
TRBV5-1,TRBJ2-3,many,15,NA,TGCGCCAGCAGCCATAGCGGAGCAGGCACAGATACGCAGTATTTT,CASSHSGAGTDTQYF
TRBV3-1,TRBJ1-5,many,14,NA,TGTGCCAGCAGCCCCCGGGGACACAATCAGCCCCAGCATTTT,CASSPRGHNQPQHF
TRBV12-3/TRBV12-4,TRBJ1-2,many,16,NA,TGTGCCAGCAGCCCTGAAGGGGGAAGGAAGAACTATGGCTACACCTTC,CASSPEGGRKNYGYTF
TRBV5-1,TRBJ1-4,NA,14,NA,TGCGCCAGCAGCGAGGGGCTTTCGGGAGAAAAACTGTTTTTT,CASSEGLSGEKLFF
TRBV27,TRBJ2-1,NA,13,NA,TGTGCCACCGTCCGGTTCCCGGGGAATGAGCAGTTCTTC,CATVRFPGNEQFF
TRBV28,TRBJ1-6,NA,16,NA,TGTGCCAGCGGGGGTGCTACGAGCTCCTATAATTCACCCCTCCACTTT,CASGGATSSYNSPLHF
TRBV5-1,TRBJ2-1,NA,15,TRBD2,TGCGCCAGCTTTTGGGGTGCGGGAGGTAGCAATGAGCAGTTCTTC,CASFWGAGGSNEQFF
TRBV5-1,TRBJ2-7,NA,12,NA,TGCGCCAGCAGGGGTGGAGACTACGAGCAGTACTTC,CASRGGDYEQYF
TRBV10-3,TRBJ2-3,many,15,TRBD1,TGTGCCCCCGGCCGGGACAGGGGGAGCACAGATACGCAGTATTTT,CAPGRDRGSTDTQYF
TRBV11-1,TRBJ1-4,NA,15,NA,TGTGCCAGCAGCTTTGGGGACTCAACTAATGAAAAACTGTTTTTT,CASSFGDSTNEKLFF
TRBV5-6,TRBJ2-1,NA,16,TRBD2,TGTGCCAGCAGCCGGACTAGCGGGAGTCCATGGGATGAGCAGTTCTTC,CASSRTSGSPWDEQFF
TRBV6-4,TRBJ1-5,few,14,NA,TGTGCCAGCAGTGAGGGGCTCTCCAATCAGCCCCAGCATTTT,CASSEGLSNQPQHF
TRBV5-6,TRBJ1-2,many,15,NA,TGTGCCAGCAGCTTGGTGGACCCACTGGACTATGGCTACACCTTC,CASSLVDPLDYGYTF
TRBV19,TRBJ2-1,many,15,NA,TGTGCCAGTAGTATAGGAGGGGTCCCCTACAATGAGCAGTTCTTC,CASSIGGVPYNEQFF
TRBV12-3/TRBV12-4,TRBJ2-3,few,16,TRBD1,TGTGCCAGCAGTCACCGGGACAGGGGATCAACAGATACGCAGTATTTT,CASSHRDRGSTDTQYF
TRBV5-1,TRBJ2-1,NA,14,NA,TGCGCCAGCAGCTGGGGACAAGGCTACAATGAGCAGTTCTTC,CASSWGQGYNEQFF
TRBV3-1,TRBJ2-7,NA,15,NA,TGTGCCAGCAGCCTAAGAGCTCAAAGCTCCTACGAGCAGTACTTC,CASSLRAQSSYEQYF
TRBV18,TRBJ1-1,NA,15,TRBD1,TGTGCCAGCTCACCGGGACAGGGTGATGGCACTGAAGCTTTCTTT,CASSPGQGDGTEAFF
TRBV9,TRBJ1-3,few,16,NA,TGTGCCAGCAGCCCAAGGGGCCATAACTCTGGAAACACCATATATTTT,CASSPRGHNSGNTIYF
TRBV3-1,TRBJ1-2,NA,13,NA,TGTGCCAGCAGCCTCTCTAACGCATATGGCTACACCTTC,CASSLSNAYGYTF
TRBV6-2/TRBV6-3,TRBJ1-2,many,14,NA,TGTGCCAGCAGGGAAACCGGGACCGACTATGGCTACACCTTC,CASRETGTDYGYTF
TRBV3-1,TRBJ1-3,many,14,NA,TGTGCCAGCAGCCAAGGGAGGGTTGGAAACACCATATATTTT,CASSQGRVGNTIYF
TRBV20-1,TRBJ2-5,few,13,TRBD2,TGCAGTGCTGGTAGCGGGGCCCAGGAGACCCAGTACTTC,CSAGSGAQETQYF